These 18 T cell receptor beta chains were sequenced from one sample in a study of human T cells and chemical hapten exposure. One entry per CDR3 protein, called by TCRdb with MiXCR from the RACE reads. The sample lists some 57,000 distinct CDR3 sequences; 8.5% to 10% were seen once. Time point of the sample: pre-sensitization, week 0. Treatment here: therapeutic diphenylcyclopropenone sensitization with weekly scalp DPC. Sequencing started from total RNA isolated from unfractionated whole blood. The specimen comprised whole blood, sampled in connection with sensitization to the hapten diphenylcyclopropenone (DPC). These receptors were collected from a woman in her thirties with alopecia areata. Some clones in this sample may be carry-over from other donors' samples.

As for this clonotype: One junction end does not reproduce the germline sequence, and a read error may be involved. The rearrangement links TRBV12-3 or TRBV12-4 to TRBJ2-5; D may be TRBD1 (5 bases). The CDR3 extends over 15 amino acids. CDR3 sequence (DNA): TGTGTCAGCAGTCTGACAGATATGCCCCAAGAGACCCAGTACTTC. Protein sequence: CVSSLTDMPQETQYF.

The chain has TRBV5-1 and TRBJ2-1; D unclear. The germline CDR1 and CDR2 sequences are SGHRS and YFSETQ. The CDR3 extends over 13 amino acids. V was trimmed by 1 base and J by 5 bases, leaving 7 bases between them. This CDR3 is CASSLFLDNEQFF. As DNA, the CDR3 is TGCGCCAGCAGCTTGTTCCTCGACAATGAGCAGTTCTTC. The whole variable domain, remainder taken from reference TRBV5-1 and TRBJ2-1, is KAGVTQTPRYLIKTRGQQVTLSCSPISGHRSVSWYQQTPGQGLQFLFEYFSETQRNKGNFPGRFSGRQFSNSRSEMNVSTLELGDSALYLCASSLFLDNEQFFGPGTRLTVL.

This clonotype has more than one count but fewer than ten. CDR3 amino acids: CSAHNLGRGTGWPEAFF. The CDR3 DNA reads TGCAGTGCTCACAACCTGGGAAGGGGCACAGGGTGGCCTGAAGCTTTCTTT. This chain joins TRBV20-1 and TRBJ1-1; a possible D gene is TRBD1 (6 bases). Germline V gene data show CDR1 as DFQATT and CDR2 as SNEGSKA (reference sequence). Trimming removed 5 bases from V and 6 bases from J, with 28 bases in between. The CDR3 is made up of 17 amino acids.

This clonotype was detected ten times or more. The rearrangement links TRBV6-6 to TRBJ1-1; D gene ambiguous. The germline V gene encodes CDR1 MNHNY and CDR2 SVGAGI (reference sequence). The CDR3 covers 14 residues. Trimming shortened V by 5 bases and J by 5 bases, and 15 bases separated the two germline ends. CDR3 region: CASSRSPSDTEAFF. In DNA form, the CDR3 reads TGTGCCAGCAGTCGCTCCCCTTCGGATACTGAAGCTTTCTTT.

This clonotype was recorded a few times. As DNA, the CDR3 is TGTGCCAGCGAAACAGGGGGCACAGATACGCAGTATTTT. Its protein product is CASETGGTDTQYF. V gene TRBV6-2 or TRBV6-3 combines with J gene TRBJ2-3; 7 nucleotides line up with TRBD1. V dropped 8 bases and J dropped 1; count of bases not matched to a gene: 3. Looked up from germline, CDR1 is MNHEY and CDR2 is SVGEGT. CDR3 length: 13 amino acids.

This clonotype was observed a few times. The chain joins TRBV15 to TRBJ2-4; maybe TRBD1 (6 bases). V lost 3 bases and J 1 base, leaving 10 bases between the germline ends. The germline V gene has CDR1 LNHNV and CDR2 YYDKDF (reference sequence). This CDR3 region has 15 residues. CDR3 in amino acids: CATSRGDRAKNIQYF. As DNA, the CDR3 is TGTGCCACCAGCAGGGGAGACAGGGCCAAAAACATTCAGTACTTC. The whole variable domain, remainder taken from reference TRBV15 and TRBJ2-4, is DAMVIQNPRYQVTQFGKPVTLSCSQTLNHNVMYWYQQKSSQAPKLLFHYYDKDFNNEADTPDNFQSRRPNTSFCFLDIRSPGLGDTAMYLCATSRGDRAKNIQYFGAGTRLSVL.

The rearrangement uses TRBV6-2 or TRBV6-3 and TRBJ2-2; TRBD2 aligns across 9 bases. This CDR3 region has 15 residues. The germline gives CDR1 MNHEY, CDR2 SVGEGT. V trimming: 6 bases; J trimming: 2 bases; junction bases outside the gene matches: 4. The CDR3 DNA sequence: TGTGCCAGCAGACTTAGCGGGGGTAACACCGGGGAGCTGTTTTTT. Translating it yields CASRLSGGNTGELFF.

The chain employs TRBV28 and TRBJ2-7, with 10 bases that match TRBD2. Germline CDR1 is MDHEN and CDR2 is SYDVKM. With V trimmed by 9 bases and J by 3 bases, 8 bases remained unmatched. The CDR3 sequence is 14 residues long. The CDR3 sequence is CASKAGGPSYEQYF. DNA for the CDR3: TGTGCCAGTAAAGCGGGGGGGCCCAGCTACGAGCAGTACTTC.

This sequence joins TRBV20-1 and TRBJ2-7; D is perhaps TRBD1 or TRBD2 (5 bases each). Germline CDR1 and CDR2: DFQATT and SNEGSKA (reference sequence). CDR3 length: 14 amino acids. V was shortened by 3 bases and J by 5 bases, with 17 bases between the two germline ends. The CDR3 DNA is TGCAGTGCTAGTGAGGTGGTCAGGGACGACGAGCAGTACTTC. This translates into CSASEVVRDDEQYF.

This clonotype was detected only a few times. This chain uses TRBV20-1 with TRBJ2-1, with 15 positions matching TRBD2. The germline V gene has CDR1 DFQATT and CDR2 SNEGSKA (reference sequence). CDR3 size: 15 residues. After removal of 5 bases from V and 12 bases from J, the junction contained 11 bases not matched to a gene. The CDR3 loop is CSALGLAGGPRGQFF. CDR3 nucleotides: TGCAGTGCTCTAGGACTAGCGGGGGGGCCAAGGGGGCAGTTCTTC.

This clonotype was recorded many times. The chain carries TRBV12-3 or TRBV12-4 and TRBJ1-2; D not certain. CDR3 size: 13 residues. The V end was cut by 5 bases, the J end by 5 bases, with 12 bases between. This CDR3 is CASSVASYYGYTF. The CDR3 DNA reads as TGTGCCAGCAGTGTGGCCTCCTATTATGGCTACACCTTC.

This clonotype was seen repeatedly, ten times or more. This chain uses TRBV9 with TRBJ2-3, with TRBD2 identical over 10 bases. The ends lost 8 bases at V and 5 bases at J; junction bases unmatched: 8. The CDR3 spans 14 residues. The germline V gene encodes CDR1 SGDLS and CDR2 YYNGEE. CDR3 DNA sequence: TGTGCCAGTACCGAGGCTAGCGGGGGAGATACGCAGTATTTT. It yields the protein CASTEASGGDTQYF.

In its sample, this clonotype was seen many times. The chain employs TRBV4-1 and TRBJ1-4, with D unclear. The CDR3 consists of 15 residues. Trimming removed 4 bases at V and 2 bases at J, with 11 bases between. The germline CDR1 and CDR2 sequences are MGHRA and YSYEKL. This CDR3 is CASSPDPLTNEKLFF. The CDR3 region has the DNA TGCGCCAGCAGCCCCGACCCCCTTACTAATGAAAAACTGTTTTTT.

This clonotype was detected a few times. J is TRBJ1-1 and V is TRBV29-1; 10 positions agree with TRBD1. Per germline, CDR1 SQVTM and CDR2 ANQGSEA. Unmatched junction bases numbered 10, after V lost 6 bases and J lost 6 bases. This CDR3 spans 14 amino acids. CDR3 region: CSVTTGGAGSEAFF. The CDR3 DNA reads as TGCAGCGTGACGACAGGGGGCGCCGGGTCTGAAGCTTTCTTT.

This clonotype was picked up a small number of times. The chain couples TRBV12-3 or TRBV12-4 to TRBJ1-3; a weak D match, TRBD1 (6 bases). V lost 2 bases to trimming and J lost 2 bases, with 13 bases between them. This CDR3 region has 16 residues. CDR3 loop: CASSLRGGGTGNTIYF. The CDR3 DNA reads TGTGCCAGCAGTTTAAGGGGAGGGGGGACTGGAAACACCATATATTTT.

This clonotype turned up a few times. V usage is TRBV11-1 and J usage is TRBJ2-1; tentatively, D is TRBD2 (6 bases). Per the germline V gene, CDR1 is SGHAT and CDR2 is FQDESV (reference sequence). This CDR3 is built from 15 residues. The ends were cut back, 6 bases at V and 9 bases at J, with 21 bases in the middle. CDR3 nucleotide sequence: TGTGCCAGCAGACTGAAAAGGATAGCCGGGAGTGAGCAGTTCTTC. This encodes CASRLKRIAGSEQFF.

The chain joins TRBV12-3 or TRBV12-4 to TRBJ1-5; a possible D gene is TRBD1 (6 bases). The CDR3 is made up of 13 amino acids. The V gene lost 3 bases and the J gene lost 5 bases, with 8 bases spanning the gap. CDR3 region: CASSFNRDQPQHF. CDR3 DNA sequence: TGTGCCAGCAGTTTTAACAGGGATCAGCCCCAGCATTTT.

The genes are TRBV18 and TRBJ2-2; possibly TRBD1 for D (5 bases). The CDR3 is 16 residues long. CDR1 and CDR2 (germline): KGHSH, LQKENI. V gave up 2 bases and J gave up 3 bases, with 13 bases separating them. The CDR3, as DNA: TGTGCCAGCTCACCAAATACAGGTCGGGACACCGGGGAGCTGTTTTTT. As protein: CASSPNTGRDTGELFF.